These 25 T cell receptor beta chains came from one sample sequenced in a study of blood T cell repertoires in COVID-19. Using immunoSEQ multiplex PCR, the repertoire was profiled, and TCRdb retains in-frame clones only, with some absent. Of about 220,000 clones in the sample, roughly 87% were seen once. Sequences were obtained from PBMCs or T cells enriched from blood (not recorded which). The receptors were sampled from a young woman with acute COVID-19.

V is TRBV11-2 and J is TRBJ1-1, with a possible D match to TRBD1 (6 bases). Trimming removed 5 bases at V and 10 bases at J, with 8 bases between. There are 10 residues in the CDR3. CDR1 is SGHAT and CDR2 is FQNNGV in the germline V gene. CDR3 loop: CASSRGGAFF. The CDR3 coding sequence is TGTGCCAGCAGCCGAGGGGGAGCTTTCTTT.

The CDR3 is CASSQGASANYGYTF. In DNA form, the CDR3 reads TGCGCCAGCAGCCAAGGTGCGTCCGCTAACTATGGCTACACCTTC. The chain couples TRBV4-1 to TRBJ1-2; no definite D call. The CDR3 extends over 15 amino acids. In germline, CDR1 is MGHRA, CDR2 YSYEKL. V lost 1 base and J 0 bases, leaving 9 bases between the germline ends.

The chain carries TRBV6-5 and TRBJ1-1, with D unresolved. There are 15 residues in the CDR3. Between the trimmed V and J ends, which lost 10 bases and 0 bases, there was a span of 18 bases. Germline V gene sequence: CDR1 MNHEY, CDR2 SVGAGI. CDR3 nucleotides: TGTGCCACCACGGCCCGAGGGCTCATGAACACTGAAGCTTTCTTT. Amino acid sequence: CATTARGLMNTEAFF.

This sequence joins TRBV7-9 and TRBJ1-5, with 8 bases matching TRBD1. In germline, CDR1 is SEHNR, CDR2 FQNEAQ (reference sequence). The V gene end was trimmed by 3 bases and the J gene end by 7 bases; junction bases not matched to a gene: 14. This CDR3 has 17 amino acids. The CDR3 sequence: CASSFAQMDREEQPQHF. The CDR3 DNA reads as TGTGCCAGCAGCTTCGCTCAGATGGACAGGGAGGAACAGCCCCAGCATTTT.

This chain joins TRBV11-2 and TRBJ2-3, with D hard to call. In germline, CDR1 is SGHAT, CDR2 FQNNGV. V lost 3 bases and J 5 bases, leaving 9 bases between the germline ends. The CDR3 is made up of 13 amino acids. CDR3 nucleotide sequence: TGTGCCAGCAGCTTTAATCCGGGAGATACGCAGTATTTT. It codes for CASSFNPGDTQYF. Full variable domain (missing parts from reference TRBV11-2 and TRBJ2-3): EAGVAQSPRYKIIEKRQSVAFWCNPISGHATLYWYQQILGQGPKLLIQFQNNGVVDDSQLPKDRFSAERLKGVDSTLKIQPAKLEDSAVYLCASSFNPGDTQYFGPGTRLTVL.

A few counts support this clone. The DNA of the CDR3 is TGTGCCAGCTCACTGGAGAGCAATCAGCCCCAGCATTTT. Protein sequence: CASSLESNQPQHF. The rearrangement joins TRBV18 to TRBJ1-5; no firm D call. The CDR3 loop spans 13 amino acids. Trimming pared 4 bases from V and 1 base from J, leaving 5 bases between. The germline V gene encodes CDR1 KGHSH and CDR2 LQKENI.

This clone was counted only a few times. V gene TRBV12-3 or TRBV12-4 combines with J gene TRBJ2-5; TRBD1 aligns across 8 bases. V dropped 3 bases and J dropped 5; count of bases not matched to a gene: 2. The CDR3 runs to 13 residues. The CDR3 here is CASSFQGAETQYF. CDR3 in DNA: TGTGCCAGCAGTTTTCAGGGGGCCGAGACCCAGTACTTC.

This chain links TRBV11-2 with TRBJ2-7, with D tentatively TRBD1 (6 bases). CDR3 length: 15 amino acids. Trimming removed 1 base from V and 3 bases from J, with 13 bases in between. Germline V gene data show CDR1 as SGHAT and CDR2 as FQNNGV. CDR3 sequence (DNA): TGTGCCAGCAGCTTAGGGCGGACAGCGGTCTACGAGCAGTACTTC. Protein sequence: CASSLGRTAVYEQYF.

V usage is TRBV19 and J usage is TRBJ1-5; 7 nucleotides agree with TRBD1. Germline values: CDR1 LNHDA, CDR2 SQIVND (reference sequence). This CDR3 contains 16 residues. Germline trimming cut 6 bases from V and 0 bases from J; bases unmatched to any gene: 8. The CDR3 sequence: CASRQGPNYSNQPQHF. The CDR3, as DNA: TGTGCCAGTAGACAGGGGCCGAACTATAGCAATCAGCCCCAGCATTTT.

CDR3 bases: TGCAGCGGGACAGGGGCGTATGAAAAACTGTTTTTT. This sequence encodes CSGTGAYEKLFF. The chain recombines TRBV29-1 with TRBJ1-4; TRBD1 agrees at 9 bases. Germline lookup yields CDR1 SQVTM and CDR2 ANQGSEA. The CDR3 contains 12 residues. The trim removed 7 bases at V and 6 bases at J, leaving 3 bases unmatched.

The chain has TRBV19 and TRBJ1-2; D may be TRBD1 (5 bases). Germline values: CDR1 LNHDA, CDR2 SQIVND (reference sequence). Trimming shortened V by 3 bases and J by 1 base, and 6 bases separated the two germline ends. The CDR3 is 13 residues long. The CDR3 protein is CASSMGLNYGYTF. The DNA for the CDR3 is TGTGCCAGTAGTATGGGACTTAACTATGGCTACACCTTC.

V is TRBV7-2 and J is TRBJ1-3; D not resolved. Per the germline V gene, CDR1 is SGHTA and CDR2 is FQGNSA. The V gene lost 5 bases and the J gene lost 0 bases, with 14 bases spanning the gap. The CDR3 sequence is 16 residues long. The CDR3 DNA reads as TGTGCCAGCAGCCGCAACCGAGGTATCTCTGGAAACACCATATATTTT. This gives the protein CASSRNRGISGNTIYF. The entire variable domain, with the rest obtained from reference TRBV7-2 and TRBJ1-3, is as follows: GAGVSQSPSNKVTEKGKDVELRCDPISGHTALYWYRQSLGQGLEFLIYFQGNSAPDKSGLPSDRFSAERTGGSVSTLTIQRTQQEDSAVYLCASSRNRGISGNTIYFGEGSWLTVV.

The chain has TRBV12-3 or TRBV12-4 and TRBJ1-2; 8 nucleotides align to TRBD1. The CDR3 runs to 13 residues. With 5 bases clipped from V and 3 bases from J, the junction kept 2 bases outside the gene matches. CDR3 amino acids: CASSPQGDYGYTF. CDR3 nucleotides: TGTGCCAGCAGTCCACAGGGGGACTATGGCTACACCTTC.

V gene TRBV11-2 combines with J gene TRBJ1-2; D is uncertain. The CDR3 length is 14 residues. Deletions cut 2 bases from V and 4 bases from J, with 11 bases between. CDR1 is SGHAT and CDR2 is FQNNGV in the germline V gene. The CDR3 sequence is CASSLSVAAYGYTF. The CDR3 DNA follows: TGTGCCAGCAGCTTAAGTGTGGCGGCCTATGGCTACACCTTC.

This chain connects TRBV4-1 to TRBJ1-3; D remains unclear. Trimming stripped 4 bases from V and 3 bases from J, with 16 bases between. The CDR3 is 16 amino acids. In germline, CDR1 is MGHRA, CDR2 YSYEKL. The CDR3 reads CASSRPIAGNGNTIYF. The CDR3, as DNA: TGCGCCAGCAGCCGCCCAATCGCGGGAAATGGAAACACCATATATTTT.

This chain uses TRBV7-6 with TRBJ2-7, with TRBD2 identical over 10 bases. There are 18 residues in the CDR3. Trimming removed 2 bases from V and 3 bases from J; junction bases left unmatched: 13. Per germline, CDR1 SGHVS and CDR2 FNYEAQ. The CDR3 here is CASSLSRTLAGAYYEQYF. CDR3 nucleotides: TGTGCCAGCAGCTTATCGAGGACTCTAGCGGGGGCGTACTACGAGCAGTACTTC.

The chain recombines TRBV6-2 or TRBV6-3 with TRBJ1-2; no clear D. V lost 0 bases and J lost 3, with 14 bases in between. The CDR3 is made up of 16 amino acids. Germline V lookup: CDR1 MNHEY, CDR2 SVGEGT. The CDR3 DNA follows: TGTGCCAGCAGTTACTCGGGCAGGAACCTTGACTATGGCTACACCTTC. Encoded protein: CASSYSGRNLDYGYTF.

This chain connects TRBV24-1 to TRBJ2-1, with 9 bases fitting TRBD1. Germline CDR1 and CDR2: KGHDR and SFDVKD. V shed 3 bases, J shed 10 bases, and the junction held 6 bases outside the gene matches. CDR3 size: 14 residues. CDR3 coding DNA: TGTGCCACCAGTGATCCGGAGACAGGGGGAGAGCAGTTCTTC. Residues: CATSDPETGGEQFF.

Written as DNA, the CDR3 is TGTGCCAGTACCAGAGGACAGGGGAATGAAAAACTGTTTTTT. This sequence encodes CASTRGQGNEKLFF. The chain links TRBV19 to TRBJ1-4; 9 bases map to TRBD1. The CDR3 is 14 residues long. Germline-derived CDR1 and CDR2 are LNHDA and SQIVND (reference sequence). V trimming: 7 bases; J trimming: 5 bases; junction bases outside the gene matches: 5.

This clone has only one observation. This chain connects TRBV28 to TRBJ1-2; 8 bases line up with TRBD1. From germline, CDR1 is MDHEN and CDR2 SYDVKM. This CDR3 is 14 amino acids long. J lost 4 bases, V lost 3 bases, and 4 bases had no gene match. CDR3 residues: CASSFGQGRYGYTF. Written as DNA, the CDR3 is TGTGCCAGCAGTTTCGGACAGGGTCGCTATGGCTACACCTTC.

The chain has TRBV25-1 and TRBJ1-1; a possible D gene is TRBD1 (5 bases). Germline V gene lookup returns CDR1 MGHDK and CDR2 SYGVNS. The CDR3 has 12 residues. V dropped 6 bases and J dropped 3 bases, with 8 bases sitting between them. This CDR3 reads CASRPGDTEAFF. The CDR3 region has the DNA TGTGCCAGCAGGCCGGGGGACACTGAAGCTTTCTTT.

The chain has TRBV6-5 and TRBJ1-1; a weak D match, TRBD1 (5 bases). The CDR3 is made up of 15 amino acids. Trimming took 8 bases from V and 0 from J, leaving 16 bases between them. Germline lookup yields CDR1 MNHEY and CDR2 SVGAGI. The CDR3 spells CASPTEGPMNTEAFF. In nucleotides, the CDR3 is TGTGCCAGCCCAACGGAGGGGCCCATGAACACTGAAGCTTTCTTT.

This clone was counted once. V and J are TRBV4-3 and TRBJ1-2, with a weak D call TRBD1 (5 bases). The CDR3 covers 15 residues. Germline V gene data show CDR1 as LGHNA and CDR2 as YSLEER. V lost 0 bases to trimming and J lost 0 bases, with 8 bases between them. CDR3 residues: CASSQDRQSNYGYTF. CDR3 sequence (DNA): TGCGCCAGCAGCCAAGATCGACAGTCTAACTATGGCTACACCTTC.

The V call is TRBV6-5, the J call TRBJ2-5; 7 nucleotides match TRBD1. Trimming cost V 2 bases and J 5 bases; bases outside gene matches: 8. The CDR3 totals 15 residues. Germline loops: CDR1 MNHEY, CDR2 SVGAGI. This chain's CDR3 is CASSYTTGARETQYF. CDR3 nucleotide sequence: TGTGCCAGCAGTTACACCACAGGGGCTCGCGAGACCCAGTACTTC.

The genes are TRBV25-1 and TRBJ2-1, with TRBD2 identical over 8 bases. V shed 3 bases and J 7 bases; nucleotides not matched to a gene: 8. The CDR3 covers 15 residues. Germline CDR1 MGHDK, CDR2 SYGVNS. CDR3 DNA: TGTGCCAGCAGTGATCCCGGGGGGGCGGGGAATGAGCAGTTCTTC. As protein: CASSDPGGAGNEQFF.